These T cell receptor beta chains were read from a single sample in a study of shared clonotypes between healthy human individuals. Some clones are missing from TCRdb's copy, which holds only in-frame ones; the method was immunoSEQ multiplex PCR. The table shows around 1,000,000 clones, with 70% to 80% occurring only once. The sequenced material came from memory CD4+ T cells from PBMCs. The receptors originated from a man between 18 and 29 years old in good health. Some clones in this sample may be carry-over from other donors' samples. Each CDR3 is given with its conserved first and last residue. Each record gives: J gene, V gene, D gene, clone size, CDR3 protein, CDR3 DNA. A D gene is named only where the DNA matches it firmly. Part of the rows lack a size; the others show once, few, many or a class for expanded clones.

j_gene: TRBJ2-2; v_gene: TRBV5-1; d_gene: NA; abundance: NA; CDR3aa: CASSPRTRDTGELFF; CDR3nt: TGCGCCAGCAGCCCCAGGACGCGGGACACCGGGGAGCTGTTTTTT
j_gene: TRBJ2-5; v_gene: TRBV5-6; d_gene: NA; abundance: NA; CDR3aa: CASSFGGQETQYF; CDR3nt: TGTGCCAGCAGCTTTGGGGGCCAAGAGACCCAGTACTTC
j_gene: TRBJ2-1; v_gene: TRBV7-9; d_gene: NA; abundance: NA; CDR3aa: CASSSWEQGEQFF; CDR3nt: TGTGCCAGCAGCTCCTGGGAGCAGGGTGAGCAGTTCTTC
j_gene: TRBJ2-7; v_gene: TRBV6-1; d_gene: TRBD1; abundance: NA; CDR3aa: CASSDPGTGPSYEQYF; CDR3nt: TGTGCCAGCAGTGACCCCGGGACAGGGCCATCCTACGAGCAGTACTTC
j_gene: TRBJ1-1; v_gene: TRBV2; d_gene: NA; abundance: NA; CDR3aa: CASSESGHREVAFF; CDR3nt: TGTGCCAGCAGTGAAAGCGGCCACAGGGAGGTAGCTTTCTTT
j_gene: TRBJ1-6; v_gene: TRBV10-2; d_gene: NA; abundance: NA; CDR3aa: CASSERGSYNSPLHF; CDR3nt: TGCGCCAGCAGTGAGAGGGGCTCCTATAATTCACCCCTCCACTTT
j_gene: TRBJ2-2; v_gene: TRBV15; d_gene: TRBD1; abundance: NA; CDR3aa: CATSSGTGGTGELFF; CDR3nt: TGTGCCACCAGCTCGGGGACAGGGGGCACCGGGGAGCTGTTTTTT
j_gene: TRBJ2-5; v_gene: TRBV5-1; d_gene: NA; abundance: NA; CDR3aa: CASSLGGSQETQYF; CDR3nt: TGCGCCAGCAGCTTGGGTGGTTCCCAAGAGACCCAGTACTTC
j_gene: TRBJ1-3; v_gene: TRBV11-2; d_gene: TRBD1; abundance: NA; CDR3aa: CASSPGGGGNTIYF; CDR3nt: TGTGCCAGCAGCCCAGGAGGGGGCGGAAACACCATATATTTT
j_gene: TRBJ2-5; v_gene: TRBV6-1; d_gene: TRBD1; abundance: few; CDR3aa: CAILSTGGQETQYF; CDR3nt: TGTGCCATACTGTCGACAGGGGGCCAAGAGACCCAGTACTTC
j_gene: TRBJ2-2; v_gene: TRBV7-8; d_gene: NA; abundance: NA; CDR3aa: CASSSGTRGELFF; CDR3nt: TGTGCCAGCAGCTCCGGGACCCGCGGGGAGCTGTTTTTT
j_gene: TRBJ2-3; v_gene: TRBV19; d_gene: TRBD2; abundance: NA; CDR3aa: CASSIGLAGVEDTQYF; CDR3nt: TGTGCCAGTAGTATTGGGCTAGCGGGAGTAGAAGATACGCAGTATTTT
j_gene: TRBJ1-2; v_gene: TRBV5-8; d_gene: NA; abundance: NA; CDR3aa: CASSPEPGYYGYTF; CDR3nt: TGTGCCAGCAGCCCCGAACCGGGCTACTATGGCTACACCTTC
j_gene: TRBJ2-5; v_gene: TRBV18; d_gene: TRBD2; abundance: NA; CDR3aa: CASSPPLAGTETQYF; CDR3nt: TGTGCCAGCTCACCCCCTTTAGCGGGAACAGAGACCCAGTACTTC
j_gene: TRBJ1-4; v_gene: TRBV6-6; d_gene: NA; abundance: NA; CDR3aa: CASSPGLMRGKLFF; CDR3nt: TGTGCCAGCAGTCCCGGATTAATGAGGGGAAAACTGTTTTTT
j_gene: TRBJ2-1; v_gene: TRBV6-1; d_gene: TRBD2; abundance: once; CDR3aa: CALTSGRDEQFF; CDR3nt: TGTGCCCTGACTAGCGGGAGGGATGAGCAGTTCTTC
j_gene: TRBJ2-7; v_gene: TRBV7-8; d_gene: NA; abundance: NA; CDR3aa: CASSLVGRRSEQYF; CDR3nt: TGTGCCAGCAGCTTAGTGGGTCGGCGTTCCGAGCAGTACTTC
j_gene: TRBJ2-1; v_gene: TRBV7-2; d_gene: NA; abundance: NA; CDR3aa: CASSLAGGTYNEQFF; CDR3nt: TGTGCCAGCAGCTTAGCGGGAGGCACCTACAATGAGCAGTTCTTC
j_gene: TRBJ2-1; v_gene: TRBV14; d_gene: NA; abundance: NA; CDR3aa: CASSQGGAISYNEQFF; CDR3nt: TGTGCCAGCAGCCAAGGGGGGGCAATCTCCTACAATGAGCAGTTCTTC
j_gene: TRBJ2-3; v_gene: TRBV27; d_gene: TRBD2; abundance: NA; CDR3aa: CASSSPLAGVRHTQYF; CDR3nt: TGTGCCAGCAGTTCGCCCCTAGCGGGAGTCCGCCATACGCAGTATTTT
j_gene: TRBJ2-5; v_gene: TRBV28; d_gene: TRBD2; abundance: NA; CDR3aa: CASSLLKRGARETQYF; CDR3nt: TGTGCCAGCAGTTTATTGAAGCGGGGGGCAAGGGAGACCCAGTACTTC